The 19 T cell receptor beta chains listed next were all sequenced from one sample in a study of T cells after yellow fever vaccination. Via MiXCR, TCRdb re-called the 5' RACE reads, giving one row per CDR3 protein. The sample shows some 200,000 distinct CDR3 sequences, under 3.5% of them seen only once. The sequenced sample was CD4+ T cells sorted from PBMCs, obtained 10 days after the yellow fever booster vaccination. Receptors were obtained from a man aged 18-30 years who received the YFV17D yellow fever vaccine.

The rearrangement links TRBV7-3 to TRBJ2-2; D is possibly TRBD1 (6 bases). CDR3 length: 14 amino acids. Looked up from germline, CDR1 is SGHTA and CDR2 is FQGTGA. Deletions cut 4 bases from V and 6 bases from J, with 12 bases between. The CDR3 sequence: CASSSTGFAGELFF. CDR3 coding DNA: TGTGCCAGCAGCTCAACAGGGTTCGCCGGGGAGCTGTTTTTT.

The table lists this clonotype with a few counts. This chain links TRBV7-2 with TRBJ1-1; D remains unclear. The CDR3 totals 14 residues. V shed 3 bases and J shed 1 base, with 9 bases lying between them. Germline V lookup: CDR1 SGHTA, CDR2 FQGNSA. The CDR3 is CASSFHSTNTEAFF. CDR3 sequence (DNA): TGTGCCAGCAGCTTCCACAGCACGAACACTGAAGCTTTCTTT.

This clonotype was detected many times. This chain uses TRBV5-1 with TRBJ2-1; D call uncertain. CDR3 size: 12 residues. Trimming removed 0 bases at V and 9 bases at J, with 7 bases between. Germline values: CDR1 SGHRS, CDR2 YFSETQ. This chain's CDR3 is CASSLVMGEQFF. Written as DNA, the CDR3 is TGCGCCAGCAGCTTGGTGATGGGTGAGCAGTTCTTC.

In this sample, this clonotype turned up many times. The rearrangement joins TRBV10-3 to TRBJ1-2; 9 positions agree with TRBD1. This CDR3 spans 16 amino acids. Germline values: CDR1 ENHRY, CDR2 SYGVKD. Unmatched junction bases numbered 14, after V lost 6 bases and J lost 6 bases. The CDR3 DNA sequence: TGTGCCATCAGCCCAACGACAGGGGGTCTTACCCATGGCTACACCTTC. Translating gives CAISPTTGGLTHGYTF.

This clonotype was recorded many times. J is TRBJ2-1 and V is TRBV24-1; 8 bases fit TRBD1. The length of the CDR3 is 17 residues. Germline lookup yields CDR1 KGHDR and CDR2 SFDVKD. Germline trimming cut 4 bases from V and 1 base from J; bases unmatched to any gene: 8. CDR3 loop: CATSDSPGGRSYNEQFF. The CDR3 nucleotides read TGTGCCACCAGTGACTCACCAGGGGGCAGATCCTACAATGAGCAGTTCTTC.

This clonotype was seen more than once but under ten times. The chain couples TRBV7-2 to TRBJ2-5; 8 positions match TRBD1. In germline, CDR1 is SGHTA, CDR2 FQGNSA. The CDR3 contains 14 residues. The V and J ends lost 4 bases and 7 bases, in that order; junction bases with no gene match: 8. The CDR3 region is CASSWGQVAGTQYF. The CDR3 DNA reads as TGTGCCAGCAGCTGGGGACAGGTCGCGGGGACCCAGTACTTC.

In DNA, the CDR3 is TGCAGTGCTAGTCGAGGGGACCCCTACAATCAGCCCCAGCATTTT. Its translation is CSASRGDPYNQPQHF. The chain is built from TRBV20-1 and TRBJ1-5, with D possibly TRBD1 on 5 matching bases. Trimming stripped 3 bases from V and 3 bases from J, with 15 bases between. The CDR3 is 15 amino acids. Germline V gene lookup returns CDR1 DFQATT and CDR2 SNEGSKA (reference sequence).

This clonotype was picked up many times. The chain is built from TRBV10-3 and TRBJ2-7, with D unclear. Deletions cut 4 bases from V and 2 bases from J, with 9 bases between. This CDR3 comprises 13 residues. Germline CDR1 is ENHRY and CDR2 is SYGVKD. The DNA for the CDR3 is TGTGCCATCAGTGGTACAGATACCTACGAGCAGTACTTC. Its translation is CAISGTDTYEQYF.

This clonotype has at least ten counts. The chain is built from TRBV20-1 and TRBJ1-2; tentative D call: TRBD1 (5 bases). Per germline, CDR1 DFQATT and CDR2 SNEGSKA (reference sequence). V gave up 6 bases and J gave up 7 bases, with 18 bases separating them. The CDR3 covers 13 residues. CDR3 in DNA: TGCAGTGCCGGACCGGGGGGGGTAGGTGGCTACACCTTC. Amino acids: CSAGPGGVGGYTF.

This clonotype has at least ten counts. In nucleotides, the CDR3 is TGTGCCAGCAGTTTGGGCAGGGCTCCAACTAATGAAAAACTGTTTTTT. Protein product: CASSLGRAPTNEKLFF. The chain uses TRBV12-3 or TRBV12-4 and TRBJ1-4, with D tentatively TRBD1 (5 bases). V was pared by 3 bases and J by 0 bases, with 11 bases between. This CDR3 is 16 amino acids long.

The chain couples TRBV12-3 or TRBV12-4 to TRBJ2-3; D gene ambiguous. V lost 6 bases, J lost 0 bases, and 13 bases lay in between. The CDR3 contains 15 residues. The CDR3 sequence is CASSPLTSSTDTQYF. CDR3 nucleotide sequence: TGTGCCAGCAGCCCTCTGACTTCTAGCACAGATACGCAGTATTTT.

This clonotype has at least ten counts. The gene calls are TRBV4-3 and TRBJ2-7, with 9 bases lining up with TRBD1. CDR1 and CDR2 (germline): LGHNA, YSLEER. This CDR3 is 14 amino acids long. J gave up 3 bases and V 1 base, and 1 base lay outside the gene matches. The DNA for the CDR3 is TGCGCCAGCAGCCAAGCGGACAGGGGCTACGAGCAGTACTTC. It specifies CASSQADRGYEQYF.

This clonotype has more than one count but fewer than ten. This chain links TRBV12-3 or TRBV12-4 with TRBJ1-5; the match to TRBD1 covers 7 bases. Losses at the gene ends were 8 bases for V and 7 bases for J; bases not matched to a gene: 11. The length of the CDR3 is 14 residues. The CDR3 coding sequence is TGTGCCAGCCGTGGACAGGCTACGAGGCAGCCCCAGCATTTT. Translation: CASRGQATRQPQHF.

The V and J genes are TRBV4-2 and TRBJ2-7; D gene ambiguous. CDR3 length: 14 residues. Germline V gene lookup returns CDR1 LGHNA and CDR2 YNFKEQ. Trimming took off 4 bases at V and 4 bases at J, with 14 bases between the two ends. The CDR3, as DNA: TGTGCCAGCAGCCTCGTCCCAGTAGCTTACGAGCAGTACGTC. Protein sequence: CASSLVPVAYEQYV.

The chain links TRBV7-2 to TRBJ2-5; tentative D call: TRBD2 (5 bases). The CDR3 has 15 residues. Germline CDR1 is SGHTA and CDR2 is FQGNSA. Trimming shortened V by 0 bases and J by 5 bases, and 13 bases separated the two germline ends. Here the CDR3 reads CASSLATGVAETQYF. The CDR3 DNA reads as TGTGCCAGCAGCTTAGCCACCGGGGTTGCGGAGACCCAGTACTTC.

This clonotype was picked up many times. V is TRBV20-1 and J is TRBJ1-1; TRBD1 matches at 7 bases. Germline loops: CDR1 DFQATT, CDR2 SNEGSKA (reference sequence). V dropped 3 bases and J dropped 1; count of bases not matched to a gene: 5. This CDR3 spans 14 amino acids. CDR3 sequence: CSASPGTENTEAFF. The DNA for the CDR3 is TGCAGTGCTAGTCCCGGGACAGAGAACACTGAAGCTTTCTTT.

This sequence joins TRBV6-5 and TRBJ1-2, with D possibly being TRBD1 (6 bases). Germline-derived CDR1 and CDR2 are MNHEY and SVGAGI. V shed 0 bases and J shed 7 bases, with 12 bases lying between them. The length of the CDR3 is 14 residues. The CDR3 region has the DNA TGTGCCAGCAGTTACTCCCGGGGGGCCGGTGGCTACACCTTC. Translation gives CASSYSRGAGGYTF.

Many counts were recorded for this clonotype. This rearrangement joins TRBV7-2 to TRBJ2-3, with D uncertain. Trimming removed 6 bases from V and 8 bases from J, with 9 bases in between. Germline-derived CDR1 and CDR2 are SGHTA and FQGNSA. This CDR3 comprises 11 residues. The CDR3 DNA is TGTGCCAGCAGATTAAGTTCTACGCAGTATTTT. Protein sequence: CASRLSSTQYF.

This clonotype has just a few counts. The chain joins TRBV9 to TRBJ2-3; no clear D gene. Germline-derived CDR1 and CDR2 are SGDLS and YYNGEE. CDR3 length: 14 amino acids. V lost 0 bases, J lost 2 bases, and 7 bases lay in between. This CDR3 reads CASSVVWNTDTQYF. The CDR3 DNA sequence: TGTGCCAGCAGCGTAGTTTGGAACACAGATACGCAGTATTTT.